This T cell receptor (beta chain) was recorded in a study of T cells in localized non-small cell lung cancer. Produced via immunoSEQ multiplex PCR; TCRdb's table is partial and in-frame only. The sample includes 20,000 to 25,000 clones, roughly 90% of them seen just once. The input for sequencing was peripheral blood, taken before any cancer treatment. This receptor was identified in a male donor older than 55 with stage I squamous cell lung carcinoma.

The CDR3 is CASSLDGVAHNEQFF. CDR3 nucleotides: TGCGCCAGCAGCTTGGATGGGGTCGCCCACAATGAGCAGTTCTTC. This chain uses TRBV5-1 with TRBJ2-1; no definite D call. Trimming left V 0 bases short and J 5 bases short, with 12 bases between. The CDR3 has 15 residues. CDR1 and CDR2 from the germline V gene are SGHRS and YFSETQ. The full variable domain, completed using reference TRBV5-1 and TRBJ2-1, is KAGVTQTPRYLIKTRGQQVTLSCSPISGHRSVSWYQQTPGQGLQFLFEYFSETQRNKGNFPGRFSGRQFSNSRSEMNVSTLELGDSALYLCASSLDGVAHNEQFFGPGTRLTVL.